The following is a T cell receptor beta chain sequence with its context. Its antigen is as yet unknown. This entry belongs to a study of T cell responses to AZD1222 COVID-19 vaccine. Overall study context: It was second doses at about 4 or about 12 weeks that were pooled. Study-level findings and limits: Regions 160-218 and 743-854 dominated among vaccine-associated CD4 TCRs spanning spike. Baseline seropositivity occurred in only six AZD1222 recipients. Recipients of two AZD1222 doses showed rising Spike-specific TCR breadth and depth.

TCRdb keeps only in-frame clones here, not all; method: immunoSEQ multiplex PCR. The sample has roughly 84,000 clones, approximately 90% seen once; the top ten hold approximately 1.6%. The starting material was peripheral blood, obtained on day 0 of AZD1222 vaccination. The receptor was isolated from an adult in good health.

This CDR3 is CASTRRLNQPQHF. Written as DNA, the CDR3 is TGTGCCAGTACAAGGCGCCTCAATCAGCCCCAGCATTTT. The J gene is TRBJ1-5, the V gene TRBV19; D is unresolved. V gave up 7 bases and J gave up 3 bases, with 10 bases separating them. The CDR3 sequence is 13 residues long. Germline V gene lookup returns CDR1 LNHDA and CDR2 SQIVND (reference sequence).